The clone carrying this T cell receptor beta chain was counted only a few times. Its antigen is as yet unknown. The time point: persistent/refractory GD, antithyroid drugs over 5 years with positive TRAb. PBMC-derived RNA was used for the TCR library. In building TCR beta libraries, iRepertoire HTBI primers were used together with Arm-PCR of CDR3 regions. TCRdb re-analysed the multiplex PCR reads in MiXCR, keeping a single row per CDR3 protein. The table has around 400,000 distinct CDR3 sequences, less than 25% seen once; the top ten hold about 27%. This record comes from a study of regulatory T cells in long-lasting Graves disease. Findings of the study overall: Persistent Graves' patients had lower TCR diversity than newly diagnosed ones. There was favoring of TRBV28, TRBJ1-2 and TRBJ2-5 in persistent disease. Sampling was limited to peripheral blood rather than thyroid tissue.

Per germline, CDR1 SEHNR and CDR2 FQNEAQ (reference sequence). V dropped 5 bases and J dropped 4 bases, with 14 bases sitting between them. This CDR3 spans 14 amino acids. The sample in question was peripheral blood mononuclear cells (PBMCs), obtained when the disease was refractory, from a patient treated with antithyroid drugs. The chain recombines TRBV7-9 with TRBJ2-5; D ambiguous. This clonotype was obtained from a female donor with Graves disease. CDR3 amino acids: CASSDGRWGETQYF. CDR3 DNA: TGTGCCAGCAGCGACGGACGGTGGGGAGAGACCCAGTACTTC.